The 16 T cell receptor beta chains presented below share a single source sample, sequenced in a study of post-analysis software for immune sequencing data. The authors incorporated unique molecular identifiers into the TCR beta cDNA libraries. One entry per CDR3 protein results from TCRdb running MiXCR on the PCR reads. The sample has hundreds of thousands of distinct CDR3 sequences, less than 35% seen once. Their antigens are not known. Overall study findings and caveats: Roughly 5 TRBV segments, TRBV5-6, TRBV5-1 and TRBV20-1 among them, were found more frequent in patients than controls.

Input material: blood. The receptors derive from a girl aged 5-17 years with multiple sclerosis.

This clonotype was seen more than once but under ten times. The chain has TRBV20-1 and TRBJ2-7, with 8 positions matching TRBD2. V shed 3 bases and J 4 bases; nucleotides not matched to a gene: 8. Per the germline V gene, CDR1 is DFQATT and CDR2 is SNEGSKA (reference sequence). This CDR3 is 14 amino acids long. The CDR3 is CSASLAGCEYEQYF. Here the CDR3 DNA reads TGCAGTGCTAGTCTAGCGGGTTGTGAGTACGAGCAGTACTTC.

The chain is built from TRBV2 and TRBJ2-1; TRBD2 agrees at 10 bases. The CDR3 length is 14 residues. CDR1 SNHLY and CDR2 FYNNEI come from the germline V gene. The ends lost 8 bases at V and 3 bases at J; junction bases unmatched: 4. The CDR3 region has the DNA TGTGCCAGCGGGAAGCGGGGGGGCTACAATGAGCAGTTCTTC. Residues: CASGKRGGYNEQFF.

The genes are TRBV6-2 or TRBV6-3 and TRBJ2-1, with D possibly TRBD2 on 6 matching bases. The V end lost 6 bases, the J end lost 3 bases, and 15 bases lay between the germline ends. The CDR3 consists of 15 residues. Germline V gene sequence: CDR1 MNHEY, CDR2 SVGEGT. CDR3: CASRETRGGYNEQFF. The CDR3 DNA is TGTGCCAGCAGAGAGACTAGAGGCGGCTACAATGAGCAGTTCTTC.

This clonotype has just one count. A junction end diverges from the germline sequence, so it may reflect a read error. This chain links TRBV6-1 with TRBJ1-4; D remains unclear. CDR1 and CDR2 (germline): MNHNS, SASEGT. This CDR3 comprises 13 residues. The CDR3 nucleotides read TGTGCCAGCAGTGGCTTCGTGGATGAAAAACCGTTTTTT. This translates into CASSGFVDEKPFF.

This clonotype was detected only a few times. The rearrangement uses TRBV18 and TRBJ2-1, with TRBD1 matching 10 bases. The CDR3 spans 16 residues. Germline V lookup: CDR1 KGHSH, CDR2 LQKENI. V lost 0 bases to trimming and J lost 12 bases; unmatched junction nucleotides: 11. CDR3 loop: CASSPPTSGDRGGQFF. The CDR3 bases are TGTGCCAGCTCACCACCGACAAGTGGGGACAGGGGAGGGCAGTTCTTC.

This clonotype was counted only a few times. V and J are TRBV2 and TRBJ2-3; 7 bases line up with TRBD2. The germline V gene has CDR1 SNHLY and CDR2 FYNNEI. The CDR3 sequence is 16 residues long. The V gene end was trimmed by 1 base and the J gene end by 1 base; junction bases not matched to a gene: 5. Here the CDR3 DNA reads TGTGCCAGCAGTGAAGTAAGCCTAGCGGGCACAGATACGCAGTATTTT. Protein product: CASSEVSLAGTDTQYF.

This clonotype was counted at least ten times. The CDR3 protein is CASSQDRIAGGLESYEQYF. In nucleotides, the CDR3 is TGTGCCAGCAGCCAAGATAGAATAGCGGGAGGGCTCGAGTCCTACGAGCAGTACTTC. The chain has TRBV3-1 and TRBJ2-7; TRBD2 aligns across 11 bases. The germline CDR1 and CDR2 sequences are LGHDT and YNNKEL (reference sequence). The CDR3 loop spans 19 amino acids. J was trimmed by 1 base and V by 0 bases; bases with no gene match: 11.

This clonotype came up a few times. The chain employs TRBV27 and TRBJ2-6; D is unresolved. This CDR3 is built from 18 residues. Germline CDR1 is MNHEY and CDR2 is SMNVEV (reference sequence). Trimming cost V 4 bases and J 0 bases, with 16 bases left between them. CDR3 nucleotide sequence: TGTGCCAGCAGTTACCTCCCCCGGGCTCTCTCTGGGGCCAACGTCCTGACTTTC. Translating it yields CASSYLPRALSGANVLTF. Based on the CDR3 plus reference TRBV27 and TRBJ2-6, the full variable domain is EAQVTQNPRYLITVTGKKLTVTCSQNMNHEYMSWYRQDPGLGLRQIYYSMNVEVTDKGDVPEGYKVSRKEKRNFPLILESPSPNQTSLYFCASSYLPRALSGANVLTFGAGSRLTVL.

This clonotype was seen a handful of times. The gene calls are TRBV5-1 and TRBJ1-4; D perhaps matches TRBD1 (5 bases). The ends were cut back, 1 base at V and 1 base at J, with 17 bases in the middle. Germline CDR1 is SGHRS and CDR2 is YFSETQ. The CDR3 consists of 18 residues. The CDR3: CASSLFSGAAGTNEKLFF. The CDR3 DNA follows: TGCGCCAGCAGCTTGTTTAGTGGGGCAGCCGGAACTAATGAAAAACTGTTTTTT.

The chain joins TRBV28 to TRBJ2-5; D possibly corresponds to TRBD2 (6 bases). Trimming shortened V by 3 bases and J by 6 bases, and 14 bases separated the two germline ends. Germline V gives CDR1 MDHEN, CDR2 SYDVKM. The CDR3 totals 14 residues. For the CDR3, the DNA is TGTGCCAGCAGTTTGGCGGGGCTTTCGAAGACCCAGTACTTC. Encoded protein: CASSLAGLSKTQYF.

The table lists this clonotype with many counts. This CDR3 reads CASSRTGRYNEQFF. CDR3 DNA: TGTGCCAGCAGCCGGACAGGGAGATACAATGAGCAGTTCTTC. V gene TRBV7-2 combines with J gene TRBJ2-1, with 8 bases fitting TRBD1. The CDR3 is 14 amino acids. Germline V CDR1 and CDR2: SGHTA, FQGNSA. Losses at the gene ends were 5 bases for V and 4 bases for J; bases not matched to a gene: 4.

This clonotype came up a few times. The chain uses TRBV5-1 and TRBJ2-1; D is ambiguous. Germline V lookup: CDR1 SGHRS, CDR2 YFSETQ. Deletions cut 0 bases from V and 8 bases from J, with 12 bases between. The CDR3 is 14 residues long. CDR3 sequence (DNA): TGCGCCAGCAGCTTGGGGGTGCTCTTAGATGAGCAGTTCTTC. Translation: CASSLGVLLDEQFF.

The rearrangement links TRBV28 to TRBJ2-3; D is unclear. There are 15 residues in the CDR3. Germline CDR1 is MDHEN and CDR2 is SYDVKM. V was shortened by 2 bases and J by 1 base, with 10 bases between the two germline ends. CDR3 coding DNA: TGTGCCAGCAGTTTAGGCCCTTTAGGCACAGATACGCAGTATTTT. It codes for CASSLGPLGTDTQYF.

This clonotype was observed a handful of times. J is TRBJ2-1 and V is TRBV24-1; 12 bases line up with TRBD1. This CDR3 has 16 amino acids. Germline assignment: CDR1 KGHDR and CDR2 SFDVKD. With V trimmed by 4 bases and J by 7 bases, 7 bases remained unmatched. DNA for the CDR3: TGTGCCACCAGTGACTTCCCGGGACAGGGGGCTAATGAGCAGTTCTTC. It encodes CATSDFPGQGANEQFF.

There are a few counts of this clonotype. The rearrangement joins TRBV5-1 to TRBJ2-5; D might be TRBD1 (5 bases). The V gene's germline CDR1 is SGHRS and CDR2 YFSETQ. Trimming removed 4 bases at V and 2 bases at J, with 12 bases between. CDR3 length equals 14 residues. Here the CDR3 reads CASSTLRVQETQYF. For the CDR3, the DNA is TGCGCCAGCAGCACCCTCAGGGTACAAGAGACCCAGTACTTC.

Points on this clonotype: At one end, the junction sequence differs from germline, possibly due to a read error. This chain joins TRBV14 and TRBJ2-3; weak D call: TRBD2 (6 bases). Germline V CDR1 and CDR2: SGHDN, FVKESK. The CDR3 length is 16 residues. CDR3 DNA: TGTGCCAGTAGCCAAGCGGCCGGGACTAGCACAGATACGCAGTATTTT. Residues: CASSQAAGTSTDTQYF.